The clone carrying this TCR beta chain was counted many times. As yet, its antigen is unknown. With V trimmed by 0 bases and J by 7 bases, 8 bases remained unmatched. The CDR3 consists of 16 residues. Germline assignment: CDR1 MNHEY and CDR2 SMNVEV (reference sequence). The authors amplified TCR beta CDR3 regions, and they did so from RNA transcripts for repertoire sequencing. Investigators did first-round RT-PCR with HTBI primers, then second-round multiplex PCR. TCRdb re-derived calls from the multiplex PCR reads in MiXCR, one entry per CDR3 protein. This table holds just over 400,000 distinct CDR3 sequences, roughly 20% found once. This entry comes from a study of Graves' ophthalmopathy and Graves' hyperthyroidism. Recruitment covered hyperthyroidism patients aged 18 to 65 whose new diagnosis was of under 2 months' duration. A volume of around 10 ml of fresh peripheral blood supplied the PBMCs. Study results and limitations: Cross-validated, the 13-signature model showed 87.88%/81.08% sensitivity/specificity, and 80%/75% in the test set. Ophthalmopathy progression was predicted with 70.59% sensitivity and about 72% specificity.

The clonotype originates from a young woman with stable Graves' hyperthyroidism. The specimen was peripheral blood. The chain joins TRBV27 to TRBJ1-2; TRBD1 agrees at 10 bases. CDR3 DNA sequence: TGTGCCAGCAGTTTATCCGGGACAGGGGCATTTGGTGGCTACACCTTC. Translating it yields CASSLSGTGAFGGYTF.